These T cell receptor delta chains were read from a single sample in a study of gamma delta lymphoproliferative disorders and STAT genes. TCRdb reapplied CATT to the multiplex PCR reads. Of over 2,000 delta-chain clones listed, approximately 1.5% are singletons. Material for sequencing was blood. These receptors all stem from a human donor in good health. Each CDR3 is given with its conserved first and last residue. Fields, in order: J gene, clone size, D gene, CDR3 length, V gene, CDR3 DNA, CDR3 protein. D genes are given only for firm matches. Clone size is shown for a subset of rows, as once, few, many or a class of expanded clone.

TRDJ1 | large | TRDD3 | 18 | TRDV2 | TGTGCCTGTGACACCGTGGGTACTGGGGGATATTACACCGATAAACTCATCTTT | CACDTVGTGGYYTDKLIF
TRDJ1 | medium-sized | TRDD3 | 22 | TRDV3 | TGTGCCTTGGCGCTTCCTACCCCATCCACTGGGGGATACACGGTATACACCGATAAACTCATCTTT | CALALPTPSTGGYTVYTDKLIF
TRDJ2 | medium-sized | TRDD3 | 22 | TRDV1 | TGTGCTCTTGGGGAACTATTCGCCTACCTGGGGATAATTGTGCCTTTGACAGCACAACTCTTCTTT | CALGELFAYLGIIVPLTAQLFF
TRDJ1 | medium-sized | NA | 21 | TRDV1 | TGTGCTCTTGGGGAGGCCTTCCTAATTTTAATGGGGGATTTCCTACCCGATAAACTCATCTTT | CALGEAFLILMGDFLPDKLIF
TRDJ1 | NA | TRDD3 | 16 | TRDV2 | TGTGCCTGCATACTGGGGGATACGAGGGGGACCGATAAACTCATCTTT | CACILGDTRGTDKLIF
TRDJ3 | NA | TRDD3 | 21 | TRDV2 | TGTGCCTGTGACAGCCTGGGGGATACGACACTAAGCTCCTGGGACACCCGACAGATGTTTTTC | CACDSLGDTTLSSWDTRQMFF
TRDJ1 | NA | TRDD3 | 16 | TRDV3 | TGTGCCTTTACAAACCCCGGGGGATGGGGAACCGATAAACTCATCTTT | CAFTNPGGWGTDKLIF
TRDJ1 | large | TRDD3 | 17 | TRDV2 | TGTGCCTGTGACACTCTACTGGGGGATACGGAAATTGGTAAACTCATCTTT | CACDTLLGDTEIGKLIF
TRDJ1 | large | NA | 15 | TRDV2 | TGTGCCTGTGACACAATCGAGCTGAACACCGATAAACTCATCTTT | CACDTIELNTDKLIF
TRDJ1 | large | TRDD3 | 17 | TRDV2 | TGTGCCTGTGACACCTTGGGGATAGGGAGGATCACCGATAAACTCATCTTT | CACDTLGIGRITDKLIF
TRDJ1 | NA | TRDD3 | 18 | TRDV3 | TGTGCCTTTAGTCCTAGCTGGGGGATACGCGTATCCCCCTTTCCCCTCATCTTT | CAFSPSWGIRVSPFPLIF
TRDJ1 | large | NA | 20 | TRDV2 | TGTGCCTGTGACACCTTATCGCTTCCCCAGCCAGAGACAAACACCGATAAACTCATCTTT | CACDTLSLPQPETNTDKLIF
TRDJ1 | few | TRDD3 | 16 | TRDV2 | TGTGCCTGTGAGGACTGGGGGGATACCGGGACCGATAAACTCATCTTT | CACEDWGDTGTDKLIF
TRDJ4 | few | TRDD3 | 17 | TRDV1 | TGTGCTCTTGGGGAAGGGGACCTACTCCCCTGGGGGATACCCCTGATCTTT | CALGEGDLLPWGIPLIF
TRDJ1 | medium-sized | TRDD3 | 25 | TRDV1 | TGTGCTCTTGGGGAACCCCGACCCTTCCTACGGAAACTGGGGGATACTTGGGGGGGCACCGATAAACTCATCTTT | CALGEPRPFLRKLGDTWGGTDKLIF
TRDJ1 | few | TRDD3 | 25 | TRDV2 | TGTGCCTGTGACTTTTGGGCCAGCACTGTGACTGGGGGATACGCGAAGAAGCTCTACACCGATAAACTCATCTTT | CACDFWASTVTGGYAKKLYTDKLIF
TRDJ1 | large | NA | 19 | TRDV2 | TGTGCCTGTGACGGGATCGTCCATCCTGAGGGAGAGTACACCGATAAACTCATCTTT | CACDGIVHPEGEYTDKLIF
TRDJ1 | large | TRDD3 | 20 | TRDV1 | TGTGCTCTTGGGGAAAGGGGCTACTGGGGGACAATTCCGTACACCGATAAACTCATCTTT | CALGERGYWGTIPYTDKLIF